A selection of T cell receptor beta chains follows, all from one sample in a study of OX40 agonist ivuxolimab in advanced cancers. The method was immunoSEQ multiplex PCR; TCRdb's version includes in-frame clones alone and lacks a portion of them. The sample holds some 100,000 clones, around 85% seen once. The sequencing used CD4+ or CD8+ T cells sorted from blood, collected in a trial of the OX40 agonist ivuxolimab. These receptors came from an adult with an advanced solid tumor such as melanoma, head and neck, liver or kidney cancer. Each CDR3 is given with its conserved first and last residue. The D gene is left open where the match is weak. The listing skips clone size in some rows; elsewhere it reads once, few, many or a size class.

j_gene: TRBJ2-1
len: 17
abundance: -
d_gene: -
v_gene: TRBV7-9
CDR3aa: CASSLAGAGTTYNEQFF
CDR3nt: TGTGCCAGCAGCTTAGCTGGGGCGGGAACTACCTACAATGAGCAGTTCTTC

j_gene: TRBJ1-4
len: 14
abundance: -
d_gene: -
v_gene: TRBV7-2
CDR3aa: CASSLGRGGKKLFF
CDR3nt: TGTGCCAGCAGCTTAGGGCGCGGGGGTAAAAAACTGTTTTTT

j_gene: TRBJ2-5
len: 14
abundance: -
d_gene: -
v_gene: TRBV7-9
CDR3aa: CASSLRLELETQYF
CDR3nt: TGTGCCAGCAGCTTAAGACTAGAACTAGAGACCCAGTACTTC

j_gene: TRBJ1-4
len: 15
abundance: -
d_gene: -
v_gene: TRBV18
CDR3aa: CASSPVTQPNEKLFF
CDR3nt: TGTGCCAGCTCACCTGTTACCCAGCCTAATGAAAAACTGTTTTTT

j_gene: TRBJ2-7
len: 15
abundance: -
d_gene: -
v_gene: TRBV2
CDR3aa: CASSRDPDGTYEQYF
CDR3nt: TGTGCCAGCAGTCGCGACCCGGACGGAACCTACGAGCAGTACTTC

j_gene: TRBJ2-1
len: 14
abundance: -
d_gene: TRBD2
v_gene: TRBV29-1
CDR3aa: CSVWGGERYNEQFF
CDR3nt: TGCAGCGTTTGGGGGGGAGAAAGGTACAATGAGCAGTTCTTC

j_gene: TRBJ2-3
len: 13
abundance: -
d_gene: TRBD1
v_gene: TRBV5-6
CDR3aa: CASSLQGADTQYF
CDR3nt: TGTGCCAGCAGCTTACAGGGGGCAGATACGCAGTATTTT

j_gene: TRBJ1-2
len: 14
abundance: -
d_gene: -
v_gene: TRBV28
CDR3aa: CASSRTAFNYGYTF
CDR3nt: TGTGCCAGCAGTCGAACCGCCTTTAACTATGGCTACACCTTC

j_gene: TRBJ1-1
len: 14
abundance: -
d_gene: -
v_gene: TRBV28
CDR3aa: CASSLRSVNTEAFF
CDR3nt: TGTGCCAGCAGTTTACGGTCGGTGAACACTGAAGCTTTCTTT

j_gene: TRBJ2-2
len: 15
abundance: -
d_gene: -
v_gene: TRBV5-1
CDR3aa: CASSLAAGETGELFF
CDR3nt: TGCGCCAGCAGCTTGGCCGCCGGGGAAACCGGGGAGCTGTTTTTT

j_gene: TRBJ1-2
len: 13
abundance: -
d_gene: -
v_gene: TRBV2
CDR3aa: CASRETRNYGYTF
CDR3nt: TGTGCCAGCAGGGAGACCCGGAACTATGGCTACACCTTC

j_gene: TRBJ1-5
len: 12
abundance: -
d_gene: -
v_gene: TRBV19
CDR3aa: CASSTDHQPQHF
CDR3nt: TGTGCCAGTAGTACCGACCATCAGCCCCAGCATTTT

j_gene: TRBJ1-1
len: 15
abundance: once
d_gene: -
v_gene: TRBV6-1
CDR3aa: CASSRWTDPNLEAFF
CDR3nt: TGTGCCAGCAGCAGGTGGACAGACCCAAACCTCGAAGCTTTCTTT